This T cell receptor beta chain was observed in a study of identical twins. Overall study findings and caveats: Abundant cord blood beta clonotypes carried fewer insertions; memory repertoires showed none.

There were only healthy Caucasians among the donors. From germline, CDR1 is MGHDK and CDR2 SYGVNS. V was shortened by 4 bases and J by 4 bases, with 5 bases between the two germline ends. The CDR3 has 11 residues. One entry per CDR3 protein, called by TCRdb with MiXCR from the 5' RACE reads. The sample has around 230,000 distinct CDR3 sequences; under 8.5% are singletons. This clonotype was detected many times. Antigen specificity is unknown. This same sample was also taken into another study, of T cells expressing NK-cell markers. That source adds: Source material for TCR beta repertoires consisted of sorted CD3+CD56+NKG2C+, CD3+CD56+NKG2C- and CD3+CD56-NKG2C+ T cells. A range of about 1.0-7.5% of CD8+ T cells consisted of dominant NKG2C+ clonotypes in roughly 6 donors.

This chain links TRBV25-1 with TRBJ2-7, with D unresolved. This TCR was recovered from a young woman in good health. The material sequenced was CD8+ T cells sorted from blood. CDR3 nucleotide sequence: TGTGCCAGCAGTGCCGGATACGAGCAGTACTTC. Encoded protein: CASSAGYEQYF.